At least ten counts were recorded for the clone carrying this T cell receptor beta chain. TCRdb redid the calling of the 5' RACE reads with MiXCR, one entry per CDR3 protein. The sample contains tens of thousands of distinct CDR3 sequences, about 26% of which appear only once. The sorted Tregs were CD4+CD25+CD127-/low cells. The V gene's germline CDR1 is MNHNS and CDR2 SASEGT. This CDR3 is built from 14 residues. The ends lost 6 bases at V and 7 bases at J; junction bases unmatched: 10. The origin of this receptor is a female donor with breast cancer. This chain links TRBV6-1 with TRBJ1-2; 8 bases are shared with TRBD1. Source material: tumor-infiltrating Tregs sorted from the breast tumor. The chain's CDR3 is CASSDQTGDRGYTF. CDR3 sequence (DNA): TGTGCCAGCAGCGACCAGACAGGGGACCGTGGCTACACCTTC.